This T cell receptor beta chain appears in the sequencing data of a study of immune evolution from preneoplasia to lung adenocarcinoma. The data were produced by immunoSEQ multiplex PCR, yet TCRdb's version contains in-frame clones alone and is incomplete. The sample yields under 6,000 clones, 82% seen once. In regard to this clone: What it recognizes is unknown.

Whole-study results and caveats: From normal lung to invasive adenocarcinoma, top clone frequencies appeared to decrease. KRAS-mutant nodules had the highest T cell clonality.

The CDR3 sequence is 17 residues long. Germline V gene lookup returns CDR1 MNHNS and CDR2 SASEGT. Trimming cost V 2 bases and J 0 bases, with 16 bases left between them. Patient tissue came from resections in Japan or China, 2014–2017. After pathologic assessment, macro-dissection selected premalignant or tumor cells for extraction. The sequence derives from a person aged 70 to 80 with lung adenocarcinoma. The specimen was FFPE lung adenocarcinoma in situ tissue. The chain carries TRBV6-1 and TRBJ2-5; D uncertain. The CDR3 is CASSEFGSPRNQETQYF. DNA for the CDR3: TGTGCCAGCAGTGAATTCGGGTCGCCGCGTAACCAAGAGACCCAGTACTTC.